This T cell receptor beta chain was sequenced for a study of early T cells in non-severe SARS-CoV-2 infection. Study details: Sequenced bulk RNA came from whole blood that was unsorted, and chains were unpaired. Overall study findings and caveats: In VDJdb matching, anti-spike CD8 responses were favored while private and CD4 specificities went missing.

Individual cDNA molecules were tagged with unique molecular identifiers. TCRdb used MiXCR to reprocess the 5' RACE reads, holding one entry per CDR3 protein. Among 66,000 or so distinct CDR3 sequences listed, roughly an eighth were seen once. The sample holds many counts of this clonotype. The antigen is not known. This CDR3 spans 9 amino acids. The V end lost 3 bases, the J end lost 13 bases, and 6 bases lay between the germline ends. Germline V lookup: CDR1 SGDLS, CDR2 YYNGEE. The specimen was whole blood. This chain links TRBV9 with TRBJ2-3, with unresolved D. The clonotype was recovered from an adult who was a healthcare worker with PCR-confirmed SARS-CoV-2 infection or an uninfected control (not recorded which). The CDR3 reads CASSGAEYF. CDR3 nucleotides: TGTGCCAGCAGCGGTGCAGAGTATTTT.